Each of the 29 T cell receptor beta chains below was sequenced from the same sample in a study of blood T cell repertoires in COVID-19. Libraries were prepared by immunoSEQ multiplex PCR; TCRdb keeps only in-frame clonotypes and omits some of them. Of 59,000 or so clones in the sample, 70% to 90% were seen once. What was sequenced was peripheral blood. The receptors originated from a human donor in a cohort sampled during active COVID-19.

The chain links TRBV18 to TRBJ2-7; D may be TRBD1 (5 bases). The CDR3 is 13 amino acids. The V and J ends lost 3 bases and 1 base respectively, with 7 bases between them. CDR1 and CDR2 (germline): KGHSH, LQKENI. In DNA form, the CDR3 reads TGTGCCAGCTCACCCAGGGAATCCTACGAGCAGTACTTC. Translating gives CASSPRESYEQYF. Looking up the rest from reference TRBV18 and TRBJ2-7 gives the full variable domain: NAGVMQNPRHLVRRRGQEARLRCSPMKGHSHVYWYRQLPEEGLKFMVYLQKENIIDESGMPKERFSAEFPKEGPSILRIQQVVRGDSAAYFCASSPRESYEQYFGPGTRLTVT.

This chain links TRBV7-9 with TRBJ1-3, with TRBD1 matching over 7 bases. With V trimmed by 2 bases and J by 4 bases, 5 bases remained unmatched. Per germline, CDR1 SEHNR and CDR2 FQNEAQ (reference sequence). This CDR3 spans 15 amino acids. The CDR3 sequence is CASSLLPGQGNTIYF. CDR3 coding DNA: TGTGCCAGCAGCTTACTCCCGGGACAGGGAAACACCATATATTTT.

V is TRBV19 and J is TRBJ1-1; 7 bases match TRBD1. The J segment lost 6 bases and the V segment lost 8 bases, leaving 9 bases of the junction unmatched. CDR1 and CDR2 (germline): LNHDA, SQIVND (reference sequence). The length of the CDR3 is 13 residues. The CDR3 here is CASWGQRSSEAFF. The CDR3 DNA reads TGTGCCAGTTGGGGACAGAGGTCTTCTGAAGCTTTCTTT.

In its sample, this clone was seen a few times. The chain employs TRBV21-1 and TRBJ1-6. TRBV21-1 is annotated as a pseudogene. The CDR3 extends over 15 amino acids. The CDR3 loop reads CARGSEGYLGSPLHF. CDR3 bases: TGTGCCAGGGGCTCGGAGGGGTACCTCGGATCACCCCTCCACTTT.

The J gene is TRBJ1-5, the V gene TRBV19; D is undetermined. Germline V gene data show CDR1 as LNHDA and CDR2 as SQIVND (reference sequence). Trimming took off 3 bases at V and 3 bases at J, with 15 bases between the two ends. The CDR3 consists of 16 residues. In nucleotides, the CDR3 is TGTGCCAGTAGTATCCGATCTCAGTCCCCCAATCAGCCCCAGCATTTT. It codes for CASSIRSQSPNQPQHF.

The chain employs TRBV5-6 and TRBJ1-2, with no clear D. Trimming stripped 3 bases from V and 4 bases from J, with 19 bases between. Germline V gives CDR1 SGHDT, CDR2 YYEEEE. This CDR3 comprises 16 residues. In DNA, the CDR3 is TGTGCCAGCAGCTCCTTTGGGCCGCAACCAACCTATGGCTACACCTTC. Translating gives CASSSFGPQPTYGYTF.

This sequence joins TRBV7-2 and TRBJ2-5; perhaps TRBD2 as D (6 bases). CDR3 size: 13 residues. V lost 6 bases and J lost 5, with 13 bases in between. Germline CDR1 reads SGHTA; CDR2 reads FQGNSA. The CDR3 loop reads CASRRSGYETQYF. The CDR3 DNA reads TGTGCCAGCAGACGTAGCGGTTACGAGACCCAGTACTTC.

V and J are TRBV5-1 and TRBJ2-6; D not resolved. The CDR3 totals 14 residues. V lost 4 bases, J lost 1 base, and 6 bases lay in between. Per the germline V gene, CDR1 is SGHRS and CDR2 is YFSETQ. CDR3 in DNA: TGCGCCAGCAGCCCCGCGTCTGGGGCCAACGTCCTGACTTTC. Translation: CASSPASGANVLTF.

This rearrangement joins TRBV30 to TRBJ1-4, with 7 bases identical to TRBD1. The trim removed 2 bases at V and 5 bases at J, leaving 8 bases unmatched. Germline loops: CDR1 GTSNPN, CDR2 SVGIG (reference sequence). The length of the CDR3 is 15 residues. This CDR3 is CAWSWLGQTNEKLFF. DNA for the CDR3: TGTGCCTGGAGTTGGTTGGGACAGACGAATGAAAAACTGTTTTTT.

This clone was seen only once. The J gene is TRBJ1-2, the V gene TRBV19, with D unclear. This CDR3 has 14 residues. V lost 6 bases and J lost 2, with 13 bases in between. Germline CDR1 and CDR2: LNHDA and SQIVND (reference sequence). The CDR3 protein is CASRQDVGNYGYTF. CDR3 sequence (DNA): TGTGCCAGTAGGCAGGATGTTGGGAACTATGGCTACACCTTC. Based on the CDR3 plus reference TRBV19 and TRBJ1-2, the full variable domain is DGGITQSPKYLFRKEGQNVTLSCEQNLNHDAMYWYRQDPGQGLRLIYYSQIVNDFQKGDIAEGYSVSREKKESFPLTVTSAQKNPTAFYLCASRQDVGNYGYTFGSGTRLTVV.

The gene calls are TRBV4-3 and TRBJ2-5, with 7 nucleotides matching TRBD1. Germline values: CDR1 LGHNA, CDR2 YSLEER. The J segment lost 5 bases and the V segment lost 0 bases, leaving 9 bases of the junction unmatched. The CDR3 spans 16 residues. As DNA, the CDR3 is TGCGCCAGCAGCCAAGAAAGGGGACAGACTGGGGAGACCCAGTACTTC. Translated: CASSQERGQTGETQYF.

The V call is TRBV7-2, the J call TRBJ2-2, with D possibly matching TRBD2 (5 bases). Germline V gene data show CDR1 as SGHTA and CDR2 as FQGNSA. V was shortened by 3 bases and J by 2 bases, with 19 bases between the two germline ends. The CDR3 loop spans 18 amino acids. The CDR3 loop is CASSFRRVRGLNTGELFF. The CDR3 DNA is TGTGCCAGCAGCTTTCGTCGTGTGCGAGGGCTTAACACCGGGGAGCTGTTTTTT.

This chain links TRBV5-8 with TRBJ2-6; D is unresolved. The CDR3 has 16 amino acids. V lost 0 bases, J lost 0 bases, and 7 bases lay in between. Germline V gene sequence: CDR1 SGHTS, CDR2 YDEGEE. The CDR3 DNA sequence: TGTGCCAGCAGCTTGGCATACAGCTCTGGGGCCAACGTCCTGACTTTC. Translated: CASSLAYSSGANVLTF.

The V and J genes are TRBV19 and TRBJ2-5, with 9 bases aligning to TRBD1. CDR1 and CDR2 from the germline V gene are LNHDA and SQIVND (reference sequence). CDR3 length equals 14 residues. The V segment lost 5 bases and the J segment 2 bases; nucleotides outside the gene matches: 3. DNA for the CDR3: TGTGCCAGTAGTGTCGGGACAGGGCAAGAGACCCAGTACTTC. Translating it yields CASSVGTGQETQYF.

The V and J genes are TRBV30 and TRBJ2-7, with D possibly being TRBD2 (6 bases). Germline values: CDR1 GTSNPN, CDR2 SVGIG (reference sequence). Trimming pared 1 base from V and 2 bases from J, leaving 9 bases between. The CDR3 extends over 13 amino acids. CDR3 region: CAWSGREPYEQYF. CDR3 DNA: TGTGCCTGGAGTGGCCGGGAGCCCTACGAGCAGTACTTC.

The J gene is TRBJ2-5, the V gene TRBV7-8; 8 bases map to TRBD2. The length of the CDR3 is 17 residues. J was trimmed by 5 bases and V by 7 bases; bases with no gene match: 18. Germline V gene lookup returns CDR1 SGHVS and CDR2 FQNEAQ. CDR3 nucleotide sequence: TGTGCCAGCATCCCCCAGCATGCGGGGGGAAGGGGGGAGACCCAGTACTTC. Translating gives CASIPQHAGGRGETQYF.

This chain uses TRBV7-2 with TRBJ2-3; D gene ambiguous. Between the trimmed V and J ends, which lost 5 bases and 3 bases, there was a span of 9 bases. The germline V gene encodes CDR1 SGHTA and CDR2 FQGNSA. The CDR3 totals 13 residues. CDR3 loop: CASSPTRTDTQYF. In DNA form, the CDR3 reads TGTGCCAGCAGCCCAACGAGAACAGATACGCAGTATTTT.

The chain couples TRBV3-1 (or the pseudogene TRBV3-2) to TRBJ1-2; D is undetermined. Deletions cut 1 base from V and 1 base from J, with 7 bases between. Per germline, CDR1 LGHDT and CDR2 YNNKEL (reference sequence). The CDR3 covers 14 residues. The CDR3 region is CASSQVPGNYGYTF. For the CDR3, the DNA is TGTGCCAGCAGCCAAGTTCCGGGTAACTATGGCTACACCTTC.

A single count supports this clone. The chain joins TRBV5-1 to TRBJ1-2, with TRBD1 identical over 8 bases. The germline CDR1 and CDR2 sequences are SGHRS and YFSETQ. This CDR3 is 15 amino acids long. Trimming took 2 bases from V and 6 from J; bases not matched to a gene: 9. The CDR3 DNA is TGCGCCAGCAGCTTCTCAGGACAGGGTGGGGATGGCTACACCTTC. Protein product: CASSFSGQGGDGYTF.

The chain is built from TRBV7-9 and TRBJ2-7; TRBD1 matches 7 bases. The CDR3 is 15 residues long. CDR1 and CDR2 (germline): SEHNR, FQNEAQ (reference sequence). With V trimmed by 7 bases and J by 0 bases, 9 bases remained unmatched. CDR3 coding DNA: TGTGCCAGCAAGATCTACGGGACAGACTCCTACGAGCAGTACTTC. It specifies CASKIYGTDSYEQYF.

V usage is TRBV6-2 or TRBV6-3 and J usage is TRBJ2-7, with 7 bases lining up with TRBD1. Germline CDR1 MNHEY, CDR2 SVGEGT. Trimming cost V 2 bases and J 5 bases; bases outside gene matches: 3. The CDR3 has 13 residues. The CDR3 DNA reads as TGTGCCAGCAGTTACAGGGGGCGGGACGAGCAGTACTTC. Amino acid sequence: CASSYRGRDEQYF.

This clone was observed a handful of times. The rearrangement uses TRBV6-6 and TRBJ1-1, with D maybe TRBD1 (5 bases). The CDR3 runs 15 residues. Deletions cut 2 bases from V and 1 base from J, with 11 bases between. CDR1 and CDR2 from the germline V gene are MNHNY and SVGAGI (reference sequence). The DNA for the CDR3 is TGTGCCAGCAGTTACGGTGGGGCCCAGAACACTGAAGCTTTCTTT. Its translation: CASSYGGAQNTEAFF.

The V and J genes are TRBV9 and TRBJ2-3, with D unclear. The V gene's germline CDR1 is SGDLS and CDR2 YYNGEE. Trimming removed 0 bases from V and 2 bases from J, with 10 bases in between. The CDR3 totals 15 residues. CDR3 nucleotide sequence: TGTGCCAGCAGCGTAGCTTCCACTGCCACAGATACGCAGTATTTT. This translates into CASSVASTATDTQYF.

The chain links TRBV11-3 to TRBJ2-2; 7 bases are a match to TRBD2. In germline, CDR1 is SGHNT, CDR2 YENEEA. After removal of 3 bases from V and 0 bases from J, the junction contained 1 base not matched to a gene. The length of the CDR3 is 15 residues. CDR3 residues: CASSLGGANTGELFF. CDR3 nucleotides: TGTGCCAGCAGCTTGGGAGGGGCGAACACCGGGGAGCTGTTTTTT.

The rearrangement links TRBV7-9 to TRBJ2-3, with TRBD2 identical over 10 bases. Germline values: CDR1 SEHNR, CDR2 FQNEAQ (reference sequence). The J segment lost 6 bases and the V segment lost 3 bases, leaving 6 bases of the junction unmatched. This CDR3 has 15 residues. The DNA of the CDR3 is TGTGCCAGCAGCTTGGGGACTAGCGTCTCGGATACGCAGTATTTT. Translating it yields CASSLGTSVSDTQYF.

J is TRBJ1-2 and V is TRBV11-1; the D gene is possibly TRBD1 (5 bases). CDR3 length: 13 residues. Germline V gives CDR1 SGHAT, CDR2 FQDESV (reference sequence). Trimming cost V 6 bases and J 4 bases, with 12 bases left between them. The CDR3: CASRLQDGYGYTF. CDR3 sequence (DNA): TGTGCCAGCAGGCTACAGGACGGCTATGGCTACACCTTC.

The V gene is TRBV3-1 (or the pseudogene TRBV3-2), the J gene TRBJ1-2, with 7 bases lining up with TRBD1. After removal of 4 bases from V and 6 bases from J, the junction contained 8 bases not matched to a gene. The CDR3 sequence is 14 residues long. Looked up from germline, CDR1 is LGHDT and CDR2 is YNNKEL (reference sequence). The CDR3 nucleotides read TGTGCCAGCAGCCCCCCACAGGGGAGCGATGGCTACACCTTC. This encodes CASSPPQGSDGYTF.

The chain couples TRBV5-1 to TRBJ1-1; TRBD1 matches 8 bases. Germline V gene data show CDR1 as SGHRS and CDR2 as YFSETQ. Trimming at V came to 0 bases and at J to 4 bases, leaving 8 bases not matched to a gene. This CDR3 spans 16 amino acids. The CDR3 is CASSLGTTGGGTEAFF. CDR3 bases: TGCGCCAGCAGCTTGGGCACAACAGGGGGAGGCACTGAAGCTTTCTTT.

This clone was picked up one time. The chain links TRBV5-1 to TRBJ2-6; tentatively, D is TRBD2 (6 bases). The CDR3 consists of 17 residues. V lost 0 bases and J lost 1, with 11 bases in between. Germline CDR1 reads SGHRS; CDR2 reads YFSETQ. The CDR3 coding sequence is TGCGCCAGCAGCTTGGAGTTCGGGACTTCTGGGGCCAACGTCCTGACTTTC. It codes for CASSLEFGTSGANVLTF.